A selection of T cell receptor beta chains follows, all from one sample in a study of shared clonotypes between healthy human individuals. This table comes from immunoSEQ multiplex PCR, and its TCRdb copy is limited to in-frame clones, with some not included. This repertoire shows about 2.2 million clones, 93% found once; its top ten account for around 1.7%. Sequenced input: naive CD8+ T cells from PBMCs. The receptors derive from a young man in good health. Some clones in this sample may be carry-over from other donors' samples. Each CDR3 is given with its conserved first and last residue. The D gene is left open where the match is weak. Not every row has a clone size; where given, it reads once, few, many or a size class.

J | size | V | D | DNA | CDR3
TRBJ1-5 | once | TRBV11-2 | . | TGTGCCAGCAGCTTGGGGCGCAATCAGCCCCAGCATTTT | CASSLGRNQPQHF
TRBJ1-2 | . | TRBV13 | . | TGTGCCAGCAGCTTATTCGAGGACTATGGCTACACCTTC | CASSLFEDYGYTF
TRBJ2-1 | . | TRBV7-9 | . | TGTGCCAGCAGCTTCCCTACAGGGTACCATGAGCAGTTCTTC | CASSFPTGYHEQFF
TRBJ1-1 | once | TRBV15 | TRBD1 | TGTGCCACCAGCGCGGAGACCCCAGGGGGGGCGGGCATGAACACTGAAGCTTTCTTT | CATSAETPGGAGMNTEAFF
TRBJ2-7 | once | TRBV19 | . | TGTGCCAGTAGTATTGGGGGAGGCTCCTACGAGCAGTACTTC | CASSIGGGSYEQYF
TRBJ2-1 | . | TRBV5-6 | . | TGTGCCAGCAGCCCCCCCCATTCCATTGAGCAGTTCTTC | CASSPPHSIEQFF
TRBJ2-2 | . | TRBV27 | TRBD1 | TGTGCCAGCAGTCCCCGGACAGGTCCCGGGGAGCTGTTTTTT | CASSPRTGPGELFF
TRBJ2-2 | . | TRBV7-9 | . | TGTGCCAGCAGCTTAGTTGGAGGTCCCGGGGAGCTGTTTTTT | CASSLVGGPGELFF
TRBJ1-1 | . | TRBV7-8 | TRBD1 | TGTGCCAGCATGGGCCCGGCAGGGGGCAACACTGAAGCTTTCTTT | CASMGPAGGNTEAFF
TRBJ1-1 | . | TRBV19 | . | TGTGCCAGTAGTATCACAGAGAACACTGAAGCTTTCTTT | CASSITENTEAFF
TRBJ1-3 | . | TRBV9 | . | TGTGCCAGCAGCGTAGAGAGTGGATCTTACCTCTCTGGAAACACCATATATTTT | CASSVESGSYLSGNTIYF
TRBJ2-1 | . | TRBV19 | TRBD2 | TGTGCCAGTAGTATAGGGACTAGCAGGTACAATGAGCAGTTCTTC | CASSIGTSRYNEQFF
TRBJ2-7 | . | TRBV18 | . | TGTGCCAGCTCACCACTTTACGAGCAGTACTTC | CASSPLYEQYF
TRBJ2-7 | . | TRBV11-2 | TRBD1 | TGTGCCAGCAGCGCCGAGACGCTCCGGGACAGGGGATACGAGCAGTACTTC | CASSAETLRDRGYEQYF
TRBJ1-1 | . | TRBV4-1 | . | TGCGCCAGCAGCCAAGCAATTGGCCCGGGCACTGAAGCTTTCTTT | CASSQAIGPGTEAFF
TRBJ2-7 | . | TRBV7-9 | . | TGTGCCAGCAGCCCACAGGGTTCTGAACTCGAGCAGTACTTC | CASSPQGSELEQYF
TRBJ2-1 | . | TRBV11-1 | TRBD2 | TGTGCCAGCAGCAAACGGACTAGCGGGAGGGCCAAAGTCAATGAGCAGTTCTTC | CASSKRTSGRAKVNEQFF
TRBJ1-1 | . | TRBV11-2 | TRBD1 | TGTGCCAGCAGCTTCGGACAGGGCGGCGGCACTGAAGCTTTCTTT | CASSFGQGGGTEAFF
TRBJ2-2 | . | TRBV6-5 | . | TGTGCCAGCAGTTACGACAGGTTTTACACCGGGGAGCTGTTTTTT | CASSYDRFYTGELFF
TRBJ2-7 | . | TRBV27 | . | TGTGCCAGCAGTTTTGTCGAGGGTAACGAGCAGTACTTC | CASSFVEGNEQYF
TRBJ2-5 | once | TRBV19 | TRBD2 | TGTGCCAGTAGTATACGGACTAGCGGGAGTGAGACCCAGTACTTC | CASSIRTSGSETQYF
TRBJ1-2 | . | TRBV27 | . | TGTGCCAGCAGCGACCTCGACAGGCTTGGCTACACCTTC | CASSDLDRLGYTF
TRBJ1-2 | . | TRBV28 | . | TGTGCCAGCAGTTTATCAGGGCTAACTAACTATGGCTACACCTTC | CASSLSGLTNYGYTF
TRBJ2-1 | . | TRBV21-1 | . | TGTGCCAGGAGGACAGGGGTGGAAGAGCAGTTCTTC | CARRTGVEEQFF
TRBJ1-1 | . | TRBV28 | TRBD1 | TGTGCCAGCAGTTCGACAGGGTATGGAGCTTTCTTT | CASSSTGYGAFF
TRBJ2-1 | . | TRBV6-1 | TRBD2 | TGTGCCAGCAGTGAGATAGCGGGTAATGAGCAGTTCTTC | CASSEIAGNEQFF
TRBJ2-1 | . | TRBV28 | TRBD2 | TGTGCCAGCAGCCTCGGACTAGCGGGAGGGCCCAATGAGCAGTTCTTC | CASSLGLAGGPNEQFF
TRBJ2-7 | . | TRBV4-1 | TRBD1 | TGCGCCAGCAGCCACGGGACAGGTACCTACGAGCAGTACTTC | CASSHGTGTYEQYF
TRBJ1-5 | . | TRBV27 | TRBD1 | TGTGCCAGCAGTCCAGCAGGGGGCCTAGGCAATCAGCCCCAGCATTTT | CASSPAGGLGNQPQHF
TRBJ2-4 | . | TRBV6-1 | . | TGTGCCAGCAGTGAATGGCAGGCCAAAAACATTCAGTACTTC | CASSEWQAKNIQYF
TRBJ1-1 | . | TRBV4-3 | . | TGCGCCAGCAGCCGGGGGACGATATTGCCTGAAGCTTTCTTT | CASSRGTILPEAFF
TRBJ2-1 | once | TRBV27 | TRBD1 | TGTGCCACCACAGGGGCCTCCTACAATGAGCAGTTCTTC | CATTGASYNEQFF
TRBJ2-1 | . | TRBV9 | TRBD2 | TGTGCCAGCAGCTTTATAGCGGGACCTAGCTACAATGAGCAGTTCTTC | CASSFIAGPSYNEQFF
TRBJ2-3 | . | TRBV14 | TRBD2 | TGTGCCAGCAGCCAAGGCGGGGGGAGGGACCGCACAGATACGCAGTATTTT | CASSQGGGRDRTDTQYF
TRBJ1-2 | . | TRBV5-4 | . | TGTGCCAGCAGCTTGGGGCGAAGGGCAAACTATGGCTACACCTTC | CASSLGRRANYGYTF
TRBJ1-1 | few | TRBV30 | . | TGTGCCTGGAGTCTCAGTCAGGAGGCTTTCTTT | CAWSLSQEAFF
TRBJ2-1 | . | TRBV27 | . | TGTGCCAGCAGTTCCTCAGGGCGTGAGCAGTTCTTC | CASSSSGREQFF
TRBJ2-5 | . | TRBV28 | TRBD1 | TGTGCCAGCAGCTCAATCGGGACAGCAGGAACAAAAGAGACCCAGTACTTC | CASSSIGTAGTKETQYF
TRBJ2-1 | . | TRBV18 | TRBD2 | TGTGCCAGCTCACCAGTAACTCTAGCGGGGCTCTCCTACAATGAGCAGTTCTTC | CASSPVTLAGLSYNEQFF
TRBJ2-1 | once | TRBV10-3 | TRBD2 | TGTGCCACCTGGGACGGGACTAGCGGGAATGAGCAGTTCTTC | CATWDGTSGNEQFF